Listed below are T cell receptor beta chains from one sample, sequenced in a study of blood T cell repertoires in COVID-19. TCRdb keeps only in-frame clones here, not all; method: immunoSEQ multiplex PCR. The sample consists of under 250,000 clones, around 90% of them appearing once. Material for sequencing was peripheral blood. The receptors come from a man aged 30 to 39 with COVID-19, enrolled during active disease. The CDR3 runs from the conserved cysteine through the conserved F or W. A D gene is named only where the DNA matches it firmly. Clone size is shown for a subset of rows, as once, few, many or a class of expanded clone.

>once|TRBJ2-3|TRBV3-1/TRBV3-2|TRBD2
CASSQYSSGFTDTQYF
TGTGCCAGCAGCCAATACTCTAGCGGCTTCACAGATACGCAGTATTTT
>NA|TRBJ1-6|TRBV18|NA
CASSPSVNSPLHF
TGTGCCAGCTCACCTTCAGTAAATTCACCCCTCCACTTT
>NA|TRBJ2-1|TRBV7-2|TRBD2
CASSRTSGATYNEQFF
TGTGCCAGCAGCCGGACTAGCGGGGCGACCTACAATGAGCAGTTCTTC
>NA|TRBJ2-2|TRBV10-3|TRBD2
CAVTRLAPEDTGELFF
TGTGCCGTCACCAGACTAGCTCCCGAAGACACCGGGGAGCTGTTTTTT
>NA|TRBJ1-4|TRBV3-1/TRBV3-2|NA
CASSHRGNDEKLFF
TGTGCCAGCAGCCATAGGGGTAACGATGAAAAACTGTTTTTT
>NA|TRBJ2-3|TRBV11-2|TRBD1
CASTKHVQGPDTQYF
TGTGCCAGCACCAAACACGTACAGGGGCCAGATACGCAGTATTTT
>NA|TRBJ1-4|TRBV29-1|TRBD1
CSVTGTGSPTNEKLFF
TGCAGCGTGACCGGGACAGGGAGCCCAACTAATGAAAAACTGTTTTTT
>NA|TRBJ2-1|TRBV14|TRBD2
CASGAHIGHEQFF
TGTGCAAGCGGGGCCCACATCGGCCATGAGCAGTTCTTC
>NA|TRBJ1-6|TRBV4-1|TRBD1
CASSHPGQGLDSPLHF
TGCGCCAGCAGCCACCCCGGACAGGGTTTGGATTCACCCCTCCACTTT
>NA|TRBJ2-7|TRBV10-3|TRBD1
CAISEGQGYEQYF
TGTGCCATCAGTGAGGGACAGGGGTACGAGCAGTACTTC
>NA|TRBJ2-3|TRBV7-9|TRBD2
CASSPSSGASTDTQYF
TGTGCCAGCAGCCCTAGTAGCGGGGCTAGCACAGATACGCAGTATTTT
>once|TRBJ1-1|TRBV30|NA
CAWSVRGFATTSEAFF
TGTGCCTGGAGTGTGCGGGGTTTTGCAACCACCTCTGAAGCTTTCTTT
>NA|TRBJ2-3|TRBV5-4|TRBD2
CASSQPKLAGGRGTDTQYF
TGTGCCAGCAGCCAACCTAAACTAGCGGGGGGGCGGGGCACAGATACGCAGTATTTT
>NA|TRBJ2-1|TRBV3-1/TRBV3-2|NA
CASSQAYNEQFF
TGTGCCAGCAGCCAAGCGTACAATGAGCAGTTCTTC
>NA|TRBJ1-1|TRBV7-9|TRBD1
CASSSTTGVTEAFF
TGTGCCAGCAGCTCTACAACAGGGGTCACTGAAGCTTTCTTT
>NA|TRBJ2-7|TRBV2|NA
CASSAYYEQYF
TGTGCCAGCAGTGCCTACTACGAGCAGTACTTC
>once|TRBJ1-2|TRBV7-3|TRBD1
CASSLTGTDGYTF
TGTGCCAGCAGCTTGACCGGGACAGATGGCTACACCTTC
>NA|TRBJ2-3|TRBV10-1|TRBD2
CASSRSGDSTDTQYF
TGCGCCAGCAGTCGTAGCGGGGACAGCACAGATACGCAGTATTTT
>NA|TRBJ2-7|TRBV30|TRBD1
CAWSETGSYEQYF
TGTGCCTGGAGCGAGACAGGGTCCTACGAGCAGTACTTC
>NA|TRBJ2-1|TRBV9|TRBD2
CASSVVSGGVDEQFF
TGTGCCAGCAGCGTAGTCAGCGGGGGGGTAGATGAGCAGTTCTTC
>few|TRBJ1-5|TRBV2|NA
CASSESDSNQPQHF
TGTGCCAGCAGTGAGTCAGATAGCAATCAGCCCCAGCATTTT
>NA|TRBJ1-1|TRBV10-2|NA
CASRGGLGTEAFF
TGCGCCAGCAGGGGGGGGTTGGGCACTGAAGCTTTCTTT
>NA|TRBJ2-2|TRBV27|TRBD2
CASSFGTSGGASGELFF
TGTGCCAGCAGTTTTGGGACTAGCGGGGGGGCCTCCGGGGAGCTGTTTTTT
>NA|TRBJ1-2|TRBV28|NA
CASSSTGGYGYTF
TGTGCCAGCAGTTCAACGGGGGGGTATGGCTACACCTTC